This TCR beta chain was sequenced for a study of T cell clonality in common variable immunodeficiency. Sequencing used immunoSEQ multiplex PCR; TCRdb keeps in-frame clones, though not all of them. The sample yields tens of thousands of clones, without any singletons. Study observations and caveats: T cell subpopulation sequencing would be needed to explain CVID clonality.

Donors gave roughly 4.5 to 8.5 ml heparinized peripheral whole blood. This clone was observed many times. Its target is unknown. The source of this sequence is a person aged 18 to 75 in good health. Sample: peripheral blood mononuclear cells.

The CDR3 region is CASAEATTYGYTF. The sequenced CDR3 bases are TGCGCCAGCGCGGAAGCAACAACCTATGGC. This chain uses TRBV5-1 with TRBJ1-2, with unresolved D. The read terminates 3 residues ahead of where the CDR3 ends, so the germline J gene completes it. Germline V gene lookup returns CDR1 SGHRS and CDR2 YFSETQ. The CDR3 spans 13 residues. V was pared by 7 bases and J by 4 bases, with 14 bases between.